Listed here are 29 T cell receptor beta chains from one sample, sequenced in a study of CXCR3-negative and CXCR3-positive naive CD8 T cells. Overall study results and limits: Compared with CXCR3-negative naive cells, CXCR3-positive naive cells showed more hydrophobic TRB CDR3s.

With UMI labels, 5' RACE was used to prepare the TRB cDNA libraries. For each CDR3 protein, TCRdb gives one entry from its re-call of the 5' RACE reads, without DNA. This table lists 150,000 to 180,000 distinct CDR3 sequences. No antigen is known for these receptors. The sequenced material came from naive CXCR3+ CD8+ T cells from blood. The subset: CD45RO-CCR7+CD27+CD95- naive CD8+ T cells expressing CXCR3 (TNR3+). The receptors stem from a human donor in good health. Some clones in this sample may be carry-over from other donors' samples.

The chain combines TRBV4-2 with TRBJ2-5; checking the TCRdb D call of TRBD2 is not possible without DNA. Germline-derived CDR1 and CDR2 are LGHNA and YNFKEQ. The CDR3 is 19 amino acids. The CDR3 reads CASSQAGYGLAGVQETQYF.

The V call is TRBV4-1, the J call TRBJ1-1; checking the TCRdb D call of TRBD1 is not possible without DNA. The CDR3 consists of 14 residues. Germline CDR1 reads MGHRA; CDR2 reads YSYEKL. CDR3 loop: CASSQGGTGTEAFF.

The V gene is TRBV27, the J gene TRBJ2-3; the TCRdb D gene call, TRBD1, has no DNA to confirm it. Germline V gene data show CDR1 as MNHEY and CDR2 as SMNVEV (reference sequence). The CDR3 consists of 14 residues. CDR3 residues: CASRTGSGTDTQYF.

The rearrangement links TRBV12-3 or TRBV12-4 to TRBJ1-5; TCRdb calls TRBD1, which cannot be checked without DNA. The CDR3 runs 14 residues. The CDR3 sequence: CASSWTGGNQPQHF.

CDR3 sequence reads: CASSQDLIGPYEQYF. J is TRBJ2-7 and V is TRBV4-3. The CDR3 is 15 amino acids. The germline CDR1 and CDR2 sequences are LGHNA and YSLEER.

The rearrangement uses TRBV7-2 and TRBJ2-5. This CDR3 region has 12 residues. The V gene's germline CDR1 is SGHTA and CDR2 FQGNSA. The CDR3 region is CASSLVWETQYF.

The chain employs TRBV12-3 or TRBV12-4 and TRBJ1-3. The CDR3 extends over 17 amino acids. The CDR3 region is CASSLGQGPHSGNTIYF.

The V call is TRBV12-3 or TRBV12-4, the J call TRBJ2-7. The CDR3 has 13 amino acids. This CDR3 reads CASSPQGPYEQYF.

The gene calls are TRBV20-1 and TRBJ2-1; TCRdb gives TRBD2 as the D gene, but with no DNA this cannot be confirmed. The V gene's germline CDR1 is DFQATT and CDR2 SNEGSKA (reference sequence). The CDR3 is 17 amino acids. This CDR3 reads CSAPLSRLAGTYNEQFF.

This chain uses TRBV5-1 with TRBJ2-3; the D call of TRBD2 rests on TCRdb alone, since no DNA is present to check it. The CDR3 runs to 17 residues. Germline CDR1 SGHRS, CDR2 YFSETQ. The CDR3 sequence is CASSLRSSARWDDTQYF.

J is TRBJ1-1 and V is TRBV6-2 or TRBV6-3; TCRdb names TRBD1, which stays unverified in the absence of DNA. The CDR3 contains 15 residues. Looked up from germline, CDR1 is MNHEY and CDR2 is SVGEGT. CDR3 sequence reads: CASSYMGGADTEAFF.

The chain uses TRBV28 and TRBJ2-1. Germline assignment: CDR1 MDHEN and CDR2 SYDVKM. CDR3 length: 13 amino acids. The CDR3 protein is CLTWGALHNEQFF.

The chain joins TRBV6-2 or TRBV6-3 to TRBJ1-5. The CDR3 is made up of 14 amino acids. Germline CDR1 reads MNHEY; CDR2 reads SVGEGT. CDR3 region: CASSYFMQDQPQHF.

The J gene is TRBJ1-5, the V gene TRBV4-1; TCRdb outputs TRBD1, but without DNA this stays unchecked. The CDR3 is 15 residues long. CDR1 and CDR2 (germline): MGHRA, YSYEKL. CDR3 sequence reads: CASSQDGAGSQPQHF.

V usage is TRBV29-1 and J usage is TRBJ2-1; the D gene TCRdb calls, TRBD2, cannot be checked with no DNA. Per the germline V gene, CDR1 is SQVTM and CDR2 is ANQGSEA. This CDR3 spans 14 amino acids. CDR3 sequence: CSVVGPNSYNEQFF.

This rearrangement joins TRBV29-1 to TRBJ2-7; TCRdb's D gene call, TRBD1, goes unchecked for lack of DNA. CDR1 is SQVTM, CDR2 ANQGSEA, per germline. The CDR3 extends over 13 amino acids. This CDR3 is CSVVGQGAYEQYF.

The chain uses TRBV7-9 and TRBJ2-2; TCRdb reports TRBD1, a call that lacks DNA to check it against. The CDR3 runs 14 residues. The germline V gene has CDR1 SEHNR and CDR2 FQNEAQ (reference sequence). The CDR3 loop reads CASRGRPGPGELFF.

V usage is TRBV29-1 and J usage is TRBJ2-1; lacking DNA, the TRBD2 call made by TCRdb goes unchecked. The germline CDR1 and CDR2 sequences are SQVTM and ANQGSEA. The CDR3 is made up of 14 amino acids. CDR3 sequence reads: CSVAGTSGYNEQFF.

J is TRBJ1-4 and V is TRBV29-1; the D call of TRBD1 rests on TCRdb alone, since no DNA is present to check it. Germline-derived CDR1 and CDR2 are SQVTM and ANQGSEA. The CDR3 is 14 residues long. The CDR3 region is CSVEERDGELKLFF.

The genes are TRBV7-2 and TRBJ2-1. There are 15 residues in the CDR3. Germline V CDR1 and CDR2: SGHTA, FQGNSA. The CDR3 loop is CASSFYQTPYNEQFF.

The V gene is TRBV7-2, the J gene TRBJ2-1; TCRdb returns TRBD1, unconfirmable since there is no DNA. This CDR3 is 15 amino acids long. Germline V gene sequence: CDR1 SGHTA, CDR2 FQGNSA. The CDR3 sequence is CASSAVGGRRNEQFF.

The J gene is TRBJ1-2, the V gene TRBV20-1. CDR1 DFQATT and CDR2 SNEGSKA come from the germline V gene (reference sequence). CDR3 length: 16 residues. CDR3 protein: CSARRRPQRVFYGYTF.

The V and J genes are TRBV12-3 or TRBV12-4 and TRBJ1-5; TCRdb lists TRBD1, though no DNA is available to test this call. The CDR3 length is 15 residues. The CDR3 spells CASSPTGIGNQPQHF.

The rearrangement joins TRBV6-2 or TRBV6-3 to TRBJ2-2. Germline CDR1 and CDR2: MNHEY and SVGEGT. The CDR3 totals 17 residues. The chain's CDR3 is CASSYRQAYTGTGELFF.

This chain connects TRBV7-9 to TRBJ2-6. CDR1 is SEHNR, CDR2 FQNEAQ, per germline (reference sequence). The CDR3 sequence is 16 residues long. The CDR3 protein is CASSLASNSGANVLTF.

The CDR3 spells CSALKQGLGYGYTF. The chain has TRBV20-1 and TRBJ1-2; the D call from TCRdb, TRBD1, cannot be confirmed without DNA. Germline loops: CDR1 DFQATT, CDR2 SNEGSKA (reference sequence). CDR3 length equals 14 residues.

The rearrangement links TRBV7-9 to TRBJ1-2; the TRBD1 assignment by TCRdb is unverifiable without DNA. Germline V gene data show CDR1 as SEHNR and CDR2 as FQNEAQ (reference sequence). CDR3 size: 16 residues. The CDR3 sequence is CASRFPDPGATSGYTF.

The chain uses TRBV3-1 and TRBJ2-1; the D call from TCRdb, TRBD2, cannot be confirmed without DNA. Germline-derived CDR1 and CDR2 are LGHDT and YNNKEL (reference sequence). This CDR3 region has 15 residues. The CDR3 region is CASSPTGSTSGEQFF.

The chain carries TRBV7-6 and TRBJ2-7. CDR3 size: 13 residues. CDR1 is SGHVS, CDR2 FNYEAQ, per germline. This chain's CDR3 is CASSIGGSYEQYF.